A single sample is the source of the 28 T cell receptor beta chains below, sequenced in a study of blood T cell repertoires in COVID-19. Some clones are missing from TCRdb's copy, which holds only in-frame ones; the method was immunoSEQ multiplex PCR. Counted here are around 110,000 clones, approximately 90% occurring once; the ten biggest clones make up 1.5% to 2%. Sequenced sample: peripheral blood. All receptors derive from a human donor with active COVID-19. The donor label of this sample is uncertain.

This chain links TRBV7-9 with TRBJ1-4, with 8 bases aligning to TRBD1. Trimming cost V 4 bases and J 2 bases; bases outside gene matches: 6. CDR1 and CDR2 from the germline V gene are SEHNR and FQNEAQ (reference sequence). The CDR3 totals 16 residues. CDR3 in amino acids: CASSWGRQGTNEKLFF. DNA of the CDR3: TGTGCCAGCAGCTGGGGTAGACAGGGGACTAATGAAAAACTGTTTTTT.

Worth noting for this clone: Its ends do not fully match the called genes, so a read error is possible. This chain connects TRBV6-2 or TRBV6-3 to TRBJ1-4; no reliable D call. The CDR3 consists of 14 residues. Germline V gene sequence: CDR1 MNHEY, CDR2 SVGEGT. CDR3 region: CASIYRATNEKLFF. CDR3 nucleotide sequence: TGTGCCAGCATTTACAGAGCAACTAATGAAAAACTGTTTTTT.

The gene calls are TRBV5-1 and TRBJ2-5; D is perhaps TRBD2 (5 bases). Germline V gives CDR1 SGHRS, CDR2 YFSETQ. CDR3 size: 12 residues. The V end was cut by 4 bases, the J end by 5 bases, with 9 bases between. The CDR3 region has the DNA TGCGCCAGCAGCAGTCGCGGGGAGACCCAGTACTTC. It translates to CASSSRGETQYF.

The chain employs TRBV6-5 and TRBJ2-7; tentative D call: TRBD1 (6 bases). Germline CDR1 is MNHEY and CDR2 is SVGAGI. There are 14 residues in the CDR3. Between the trimmed V and J ends, which lost 5 bases and 0 bases, there was a span of 11 bases. This CDR3 reads CASSRRQDSYEQYF. DNA of the CDR3: TGTGCCAGCAGTCGCAGACAGGACTCCTACGAGCAGTACTTC.

The chain carries TRBV2 and TRBJ1-6, with unresolved D. Germline V lookup: CDR1 SNHLY, CDR2 FYNNEI. The CDR3 contains 15 residues. V lost 8 bases, J lost 4 bases, and 15 bases lay in between. CDR3 protein: CASRSTQGYNSPLHF. CDR3 in DNA: TGTGCCAGCCGCTCGACACAAGGATATAATTCACCCCTCCACTTT.

This chain uses TRBV11-3 with TRBJ1-5; tentative D call: TRBD1 (6 bases). The germline CDR1 and CDR2 sequences are SGHNT and YENEEA. Deletions cut 2 bases from V and 5 bases from J, with 16 bases between. There are 16 residues in the CDR3. Here the CDR3 DNA reads TGTGCCAGCAGCTTATGGACAGAGCATACTCATCAGCCCCAGCATTTT. It encodes CASSLWTEHTHQPQHF.

This chain connects TRBV5-1 to TRBJ1-1; D is possibly TRBD1 (6 bases). There are 17 residues in the CDR3. Germline CDR1 reads SGHRS; CDR2 reads YFSETQ. Trimming stripped 2 bases from V and 0 bases from J, with 17 bases between. The CDR3 DNA reads as TGCGCCAGCAGCTTTACTTCAGGGGTCCGGTTGAACACTGAAGCTTTCTTT. This encodes CASSFTSGVRLNTEAFF.

Only a few counts were recorded for this clone. CDR3 region: CSGKRGTGKRTEAFF. The CDR3 DNA follows: TGCAGCGGAAAGAGAGGGACAGGGAAAAGGACTGAAGCTTTCTTT. The gene calls are TRBV29-1 and TRBJ1-1, with 9 bases fitting TRBD1. V lost 7 bases to trimming and J lost 5 bases; unmatched junction nucleotides: 14. CDR1 and CDR2 (germline): SQVTM, ANQGSEA. The CDR3 is 15 residues long.

V gene TRBV19 combines with J gene TRBJ1-2, with unresolved D. V lost 3 bases, J lost 5 bases, and 4 bases lay in between. Germline CDR1 and CDR2: LNHDA and SQIVND (reference sequence). The CDR3 spans 11 residues. CDR3 bases: TGTGCCAGTAGTATCCCATATGGCTACACCTTC. It yields the protein CASSIPYGYTF.

This clone was seen a single time. The J gene is TRBJ2-7, the V gene TRBV4-1, with D possibly TRBD1 on 6 matching bases. The CDR3 runs 14 residues. Trimming cost V 0 bases and J 7 bases, with 13 bases left between them. Per germline, CDR1 MGHRA and CDR2 YSYEKL. CDR3 sequence reads: CASSQDFRQGEQYF. The CDR3 nucleotides are TGCGCCAGCAGCCAAGATTTCCGTCAGGGGGAGCAGTACTTC.

This clone occurred a few times. The gene calls are TRBV7-9 and TRBJ1-6, with D perhaps matching TRBD1 (6 bases). CDR1 and CDR2 (germline): SEHNR, FQNEAQ (reference sequence). V lost 1 base to trimming and J lost 7 bases, with 11 bases between them. The CDR3 spans 15 residues. The CDR3 loop reads CASSLGGTKNSPLHF. In DNA form, the CDR3 reads TGTGCCAGCAGCTTAGGTGGGACAAAGAATTCACCCCTCCACTTT.

The DNA of the CDR3 is TGCGCCAGCAGTTTAGGGGTTAATCAGCCCCAGCATTTT. Translation: CASSLGVNQPQHF. The rearrangement uses TRBV10-1 and TRBJ1-5; D is possibly TRBD1 (5 bases). The CDR3 extends over 13 amino acids. Germline CDR1 and CDR2: WNHNN and SYGVQD (reference sequence). V shed 5 bases and J shed 4 bases, with 9 bases lying between them.

This clone appeared a single time. The genes are TRBV7-2 and TRBJ1-6; 7 bases match TRBD1. The CDR3 length is 15 residues. The junction had 7 bases not matched to a gene; V was cut back by 5 bases and J by 6 bases. Germline CDR1 SGHTA, CDR2 FQGNSA. The CDR3 bases are TGTGCCAGCAGCGTCCAGGGACAGAGTAATTCACCCCTCCACTTT. Its translation: CASSVQGQSNSPLHF.

The V gene is TRBV3-1 (or the pseudogene TRBV3-2), the J gene TRBJ2-1, with D perhaps matching TRBD2 (5 bases). CDR1 is LGHDT, CDR2 YNNKEL, per germline (reference sequence). The CDR3 totals 14 residues. V lost 0 bases, J lost 9 bases, and 12 bases lay in between. CDR3 amino acids: CASSQDPLAGEQFF. The CDR3 nucleotides read TGTGCCAGCAGCCAAGATCCTCTAGCCGGTGAGCAGTTCTTC.

The chain combines TRBV5-1 with TRBJ2-2; 8 bases fit TRBD2. The CDR3 loop spans 17 amino acids. Germline assignment: CDR1 SGHRS and CDR2 YFSETQ. The V and J ends lost 0 bases and 4 bases, in that order; junction bases with no gene match: 8. This chain's CDR3 is CASSLGSAGGGTGELFF. The CDR3 nucleotides are TGCGCCAGCAGCTTGGGCTCCGCGGGGGGCGGCACCGGGGAGCTGTTTTTT.

This chain connects TRBV5-1 to TRBJ1-5; 7 bases match TRBD1. The CDR3 has 13 amino acids. The V gene end was trimmed by 4 bases and the J gene end by 9 bases; junction bases not matched to a gene: 7. CDR1 SGHRS and CDR2 YFSETQ come from the germline V gene. The CDR3 DNA follows: TGCGCCAGCAGCGCGACGACAGGGTGGCCCCAGCATTTT. It translates to CASSATTGWPQHF.

This clone came up once. The chain links TRBV3-1 (or the pseudogene TRBV3-2) to TRBJ2-5, with D tentatively TRBD2 (6 bases). CDR1 is LGHDT, CDR2 YNNKEL, per germline (reference sequence). The V and J ends lost 0 bases and 5 bases respectively, with 13 bases between them. The CDR3 runs to 15 residues. The CDR3 coding sequence is TGTGCCAGCAGCCAAGATGGGCTAGCGCGGGAGACCCAGTACTTC. Its protein is CASSQDGLARETQYF.

This chain joins TRBV6-4 and TRBJ2-3, with TRBD2 matching 12 bases. The germline V gene has CDR1 MRHNA and CDR2 SNTAGT. With V trimmed by 6 bases and J by 3 bases, 4 bases remained unmatched. This CDR3 is 15 amino acids long. CDR3 DNA sequence: TGTGCCAGCAGCCCCCTAGCGGGGGGGACAGATACGCAGTATTTT. Protein product: CASSPLAGGTDTQYF.

The V and J genes are TRBV5-5 and TRBJ1-1; 7 nucleotides match TRBD1. In germline, CDR1 is SGHKS, CDR2 YYEKEE (reference sequence). After removal of 0 bases from V and 3 bases from J, the junction contained 8 bases not matched to a gene. CDR3 size: 16 residues. The CDR3 reads CASSLGGQGVHTEAFF. The CDR3 DNA follows: TGTGCCAGCAGCTTGGGGGGCCAGGGGGTTCACACTGAAGCTTTCTTT.

The V call is TRBV5-1, the J call TRBJ1-1, with 7 bases identical to TRBD1. The CDR3 length is 15 residues. Germline CDR1 and CDR2: SGHRS and YFSETQ. The trim removed 4 bases at V and 6 bases at J, leaving 12 bases unmatched. The CDR3 sequence: CASSGDSRYPPEAFF. The CDR3 nucleotides are TGCGCCAGCAGCGGGGACAGTCGATATCCCCCTGAAGCTTTCTTT.

The chain employs TRBV24-1 and TRBJ2-3, with 7 bases matching TRBD1. Germline V lookup: CDR1 KGHDR, CDR2 SFDVKD. The CDR3 covers 17 residues. V lost 4 bases, J lost 6 bases, and 15 bases stayed unmatched. As DNA, the CDR3 is TGTGCCACCAGTGACTCTAGACAGGGCTCGCGACGGGATACGCAGTATTTT. Translated, it gives CATSDSRQGSRRDTQYF.

The genes are TRBV27 and TRBJ2-1, with D unresolved. Germline values: CDR1 MNHEY, CDR2 SMNVEV (reference sequence). Trimming left V 6 bases short and J 0 bases short, with 9 bases between. The CDR3 runs 14 residues. The CDR3 DNA is TGTGCCAGCAGCCATCTAAGCTCCTACAATGAGCAGTTCTTC. It translates to CASSHLSSYNEQFF.

The chain links TRBV27 to TRBJ2-3; TRBD2 agrees at 11 bases. CDR1 is MNHEY, CDR2 SMNVEV, per germline (reference sequence). This CDR3 has 15 residues. V shed 6 bases and J 1 base; nucleotides not matched to a gene: 3. The DNA of the CDR3 is TGTGCCAGCAGACTAGCGGGGGATCGCACAGATACGCAGTATTTT. The encoded protein is CASRLAGDRTDTQYF.

The genes are TRBV5-6 and TRBJ2-1; the match to TRBD1 covers 7 bases. CDR3 size: 15 residues. CDR1 is SGHDT and CDR2 is YYEEEE in the germline V gene. V dropped 0 bases and J dropped 5; count of bases not matched to a gene: 5. The CDR3 DNA reads TGTGCCAGCAGCTTGGTAGGGGGCTATAACAATGAGCAGTTCTTC. Translated: CASSLVGGYNNEQFF.

V gene TRBV9 combines with J gene TRBJ1-3; a possible D gene is TRBD1 (5 bases). Trimming shortened V by 3 bases and J by 4 bases, and 8 bases separated the two germline ends. Germline V gives CDR1 SGDLS, CDR2 YYNGEE. The CDR3 is made up of 13 amino acids. The CDR3, as DNA: TGTGCCAGCAGCGGGACAACAGGAAACACCATATATTTT. As protein: CASSGTTGNTIYF.

The CDR3 nucleotides are TGCGCCAGCAGCCAGCACAGGGGGACGGACCTACTAGCCTACGAGCAGTACTTC. It is translated as CASSQHRGTDLLAYEQYF. The chain uses TRBV4-3 and TRBJ2-7; 8 bases match TRBD1. The CDR3 covers 18 residues. Germline CDR1 LGHNA, CDR2 YSLEER. V was clipped by 3 bases and J by 2 bases; unmatched bases: 15.

The chain is built from TRBV28 and TRBJ2-5, with a tentative D call TRBD2 (5 bases). The CDR3 extends over 15 amino acids. Germline CDR1 reads MDHEN; CDR2 reads SYDVKM. The V end was cut by 4 bases, the J end by 2 bases, with 14 bases between. The CDR3 region has the DNA TGTGCCAGCAGTTCCCCTACTAGAAGTCAAGAGACCCAGTACTTC. This sequence encodes CASSSPTRSQETQYF.

This sequence joins TRBV10-3 and TRBJ2-7; possible D gene TRBD2, 5 bases. CDR3 length: 11 amino acids. The germline V gene has CDR1 ENHRY and CDR2 SYGVKD. V shed 6 bases and J shed 7 bases, with 10 bases lying between them. Here the CDR3 DNA reads TGTGCCATCAGGGATTGGACTGAGCAGTACTTC. It yields the protein CAIRDWTEQYF.